This TCR beta chain was found in a study of blood T cell repertoires in COVID-19. Study at large: Samples of COVID-19 (acute and convalescent) were obtained from the United States, Italy and Spain. Sources were T cells, B-cell-depleted T cells, or PBMCs; the material itself was cDNA or gDNA.

Residents of over 20 US areas, aged roughly 18 to 95 years, made up the participants. Libraries were prepared by immunoSEQ multiplex PCR; TCRdb keeps only in-frame clonotypes and omits some of them. The repertoire holds some 240,000 clones, about 85% seen once, with about 6.2% in the top ten. Sequenced material: PBMCs or T cells enriched from blood (not recorded which). The TCR was taken from a woman between 45 and 60 years old who had been exposed to COVID-19.

This CDR3 reads CATSRTSISGANVLTF. Here the CDR3 DNA reads TGTGCCACCAGCAGAACTAGTATCTCTGGGGCCAACGTCCTGACTTTC. This chain joins TRBV15 and TRBJ2-6; a weak D match, TRBD2 (5 bases). This CDR3 has 16 amino acids. Germline V lookup: CDR1 LNHNV, CDR2 YYDKDF (reference sequence). The ends were cut back, 2 bases at V and 0 bases at J, with 8 bases in the middle.